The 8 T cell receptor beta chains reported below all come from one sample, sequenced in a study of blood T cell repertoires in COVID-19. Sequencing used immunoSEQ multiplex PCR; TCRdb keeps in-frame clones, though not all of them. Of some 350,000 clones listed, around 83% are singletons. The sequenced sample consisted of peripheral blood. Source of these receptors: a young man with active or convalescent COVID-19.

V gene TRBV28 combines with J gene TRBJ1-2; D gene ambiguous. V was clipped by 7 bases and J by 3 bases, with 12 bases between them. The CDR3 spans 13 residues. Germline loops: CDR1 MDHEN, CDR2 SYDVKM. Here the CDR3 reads CASTPNRDYGYTF. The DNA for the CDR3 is TGTGCCAGCACCCCCAACAGAGACTATGGCTACACCTTC.

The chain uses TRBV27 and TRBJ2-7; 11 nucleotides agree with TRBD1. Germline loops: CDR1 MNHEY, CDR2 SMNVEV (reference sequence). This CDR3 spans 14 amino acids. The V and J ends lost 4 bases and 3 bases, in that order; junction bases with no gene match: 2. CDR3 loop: CASSSGTGGYEQYF. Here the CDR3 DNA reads TGTGCCAGCAGTTCAGGGACAGGGGGCTACGAGCAGTACTTC.

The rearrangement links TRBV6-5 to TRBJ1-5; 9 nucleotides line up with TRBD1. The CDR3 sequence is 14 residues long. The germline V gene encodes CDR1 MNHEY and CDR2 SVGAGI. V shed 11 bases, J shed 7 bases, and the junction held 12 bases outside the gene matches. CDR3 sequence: CAATQQGASQPQHF. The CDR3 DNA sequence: TGTGCCGCCACCCAACAGGGGGCAAGCCAGCCCCAGCATTTT.

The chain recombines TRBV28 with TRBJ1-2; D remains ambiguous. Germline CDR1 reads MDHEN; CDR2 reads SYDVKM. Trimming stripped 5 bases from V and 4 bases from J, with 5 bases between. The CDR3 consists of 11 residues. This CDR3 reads CASSDTYGYTF. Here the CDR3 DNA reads TGTGCCAGCAGTGACACCTATGGCTACACCTTC.

Here the CDR3 DNA reads TGTGCCAGCAGTTATGTCGGGGGCTCCTACGAGCAGTACTTC. Protein sequence: CASSYVGGSYEQYF. The chain recombines TRBV6-5 with TRBJ2-7; D possibly corresponds to TRBD2 (6 bases). There are 14 residues in the CDR3. Germline values: CDR1 MNHEY, CDR2 SVGAGI. The V end was cut by 3 bases, the J end by 0 bases, with 9 bases between.

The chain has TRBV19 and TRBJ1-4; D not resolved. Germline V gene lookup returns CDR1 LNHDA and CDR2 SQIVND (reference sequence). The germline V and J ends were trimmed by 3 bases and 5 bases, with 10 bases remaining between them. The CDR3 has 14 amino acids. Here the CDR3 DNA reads TGTGCCAGTAGTATTACGGGTCTAAATGAAAAACTGTTTTTT. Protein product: CASSITGLNEKLFF.

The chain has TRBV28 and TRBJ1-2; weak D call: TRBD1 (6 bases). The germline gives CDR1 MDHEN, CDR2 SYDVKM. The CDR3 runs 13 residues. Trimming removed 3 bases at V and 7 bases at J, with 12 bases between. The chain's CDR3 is CASSFVGGAGYTF. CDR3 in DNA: TGTGCCAGCAGTTTCGTTGGGGGGGCTGGCTACACCTTC.

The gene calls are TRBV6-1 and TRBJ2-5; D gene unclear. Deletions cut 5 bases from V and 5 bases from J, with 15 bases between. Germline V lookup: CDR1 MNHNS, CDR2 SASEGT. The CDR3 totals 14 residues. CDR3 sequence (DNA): TGTGCCAGCAGTCTCTCGGCGGCCGGGGAGACCCAGTACTTC. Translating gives CASSLSAAGETQYF.